The TCR beta chain under discussion was sequenced for a study of cytomegalovirus exposure and HLA in healthy donors. For the study at large: Some 85 million unique TCRs, all from HLA-typed donors, were included in an early release of the data. Overall study results and limits: Being productive about 90% or about 30% of the time was typical of most TCR beta V segments in an earlier analysis. TCR beta chains associated with HLA were, in a later analysis, more clonally expanded than equally common others. TRBV6-2, TRBV6-3 and some other V segments were unresolvable in 87-base-pair reads.

As concerns this clone: The antigen is unknown.

The germline V gene has CDR1 SEHNR and CDR2 FQNEAQ (reference sequence). The CDR3 extends over 16 amino acids. Trimming took 4 bases from V and 3 from J, leaving 18 bases between them. Primers included in the PCR were 60 Vbeta and 13 Jbeta primers. Repertoires were generated with immunoSEQ multiplex PCR, while TCRdb's copy carries only in-frame clones and drops some. Of some 120,000 clones in the sample, 79% were seen once. The sequence was obtained from a man in his late teens or twenties in good health and CMV-seronegative. The chain has TRBV7-9 and TRBJ1-1; possibly TRBD1 for D (6 bases). Sample: PBMCs. CDR3 residues: CASSSPPGGRDTEAFF. CDR3 coding DNA: TGTGCCAGCAGCTCCCCGCCCGGGGGGCGCGACACTGAAGCTTTCTTT.